By sample fraction, the clone carrying this TCR beta chain is medium-sized (0.01 to 0.1%). This sample's treatment: preoperative locoregional IRX-2 cytokine immunotherapy. This phase Ib study tested locoregional IRX-2 cytokine immunotherapy given before surgery. The data belong to a study of preoperative IRX-2 immunotherapy in early breast cancer. Libraries were prepared by immunoSEQ multiplex PCR; TCRdb keeps only in-frame clonotypes and omits some of them. The sample gives approximately 26,000 clones, about three quarters of which show up once; around 7% is in the top ten. The CDR3 totals 14 residues. Per germline, CDR1 MNHGY and CDR2 SAAAGT. Germline trimming cut 10 bases from V and 5 bases from J; bases unmatched to any gene: 11.

The sample was lymph node tissue, taken after IRX-2 immunotherapy. V gene TRBV6-8 combines with J gene TRBJ1-5; 7 positions agree with TRBD1. This clonotype was sampled from a human donor with breast cancer. CDR3 sequence reads: CAISLQGKDQPQHF. CDR3 bases: TGTGCCATCAGCCTACAGGGGAAGGATCAGCCCCAGCATTTT.